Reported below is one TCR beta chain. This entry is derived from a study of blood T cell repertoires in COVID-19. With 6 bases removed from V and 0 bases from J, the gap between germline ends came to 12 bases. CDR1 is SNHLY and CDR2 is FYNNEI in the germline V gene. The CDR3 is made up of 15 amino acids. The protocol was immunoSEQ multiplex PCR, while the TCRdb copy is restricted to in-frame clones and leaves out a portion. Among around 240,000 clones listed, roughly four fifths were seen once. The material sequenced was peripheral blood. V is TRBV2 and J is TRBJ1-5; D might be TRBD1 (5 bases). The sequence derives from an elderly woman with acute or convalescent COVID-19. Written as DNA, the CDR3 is TGTGCCAGCAGGGGAGGGACTGTTAGCAATCAGCCCCAGCATTTT. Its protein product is CASRGGTVSNQPQHF.